The entry below gives a single TCR beta chain sequence along with its context. Antigen unknown. This specimen belongs to a study of T cell responses to AZD1222 COVID-19 vaccine. Whole-study context: Pooled samples include second doses given at about 4 or 12 weeks. Regarding the study as a whole: All repertoire sampling was performed exclusively after the peak T cell response. Clonal diversity was possibly underestimated, and white British individuals and females predominated among donors. Only six or seven AZD1222 recipients tested seropositive at baseline.

This CDR3 has 17 amino acids. Germline V gene sequence: CDR1 KGHSH, CDR2 LQKENI. Trimming shortened V by 2 bases and J by 0 bases, and 11 bases separated the two germline ends. Clones were sequenced by immunoSEQ multiplex PCR, and TCRdb holds only the in-frame ones, with some missing. The sample carries about 120,000 clones, about nine tenths recorded once. This sequence originates from an adult in good health. The material was peripheral blood, obtained on day 0 of AZD1222 vaccination. This chain joins TRBV18 and TRBJ1-6, with unresolved D. DNA for the CDR3: TGTGCCAGCTCACCAAACACGATGAGCTCCTATAATTCACCCCTCCACTTT. The encoded protein is CASSPNTMSSYNSPLHF.